A selection of T cell receptor beta chains follows, all from one sample in a study of PD-1 blockade in mismatch repair-deficient tumors. Profiled with immunoSEQ multiplex PCR; TCRdb holds only in-frame clones, not every one. The repertoire holds almost 9,500 clones, 75% to 90% seen once, with 0.9% to 1% in the top ten. The sample was PBMCs, taken approximately 49 weeks after starting pembrolizumab. Every receptor here comes from an adult with mismatch repair-deficient cancer. Each CDR3 is given with its conserved first and last residue. Each record gives: CDR3 protein, CDR3 DNA, J gene, clone size, V gene, D gene. The D gene is left open where the match is weak. Not all rows give a size; the values are once, few, many and, for expanded clones, a class.

CDR3aa: CASSRGLAGTYEQYF
CDR3nt: TGTGCCAGCAGTCGCGGACTAGCGGGAACCTACGAGCAGTACTTC
j_gene: TRBJ2-7
abundance: once
v_gene: TRBV7-6
d_gene: TRBD2

CDR3aa: CAWGGQPSSYEQYF
CDR3nt: TGTGCCTGGGGGGGACAGCCGAGCTCCTACGAGCAGTACTTC
j_gene: TRBJ2-7
abundance: few
v_gene: TRBV30
d_gene: TRBD1

CDR3aa: CASSLPSLAGAAGELFF
CDR3nt: TGTGCCAGCAGCTTACCTTCCCTAGCGGGGGCCGCCGGGGAGCTGTTTTTT
j_gene: TRBJ2-2
abundance: -
v_gene: TRBV7-2
d_gene: TRBD2

CDR3aa: CAWGLGRANEKLFF
CDR3nt: TGTGCCTGGGGGTTAGGCCGGGCTAATGAAAAACTGTTTTTT
j_gene: TRBJ1-4
abundance: -
v_gene: TRBV30
d_gene: -

CDR3aa: CASSAVVQFF
CDR3nt: TGTGCCAGCAGTGCAGTGGTGCAGTTCTTC
j_gene: TRBJ2-1
abundance: once
v_gene: TRBV2
d_gene: -

CDR3aa: CAFGGAGANVLTF
CDR3nt: TGTGCCTTTGGGGGGGCCGGGGCCAACGTCCTGACTTTC
j_gene: TRBJ2-6
abundance: -
v_gene: TRBV30
d_gene: -

CDR3aa: CASSLGGGYNSPLHF
CDR3nt: TGTGCCAGCAGCTTGGGCGGAGGTTATAATTCACCCCTCCACTTT
j_gene: TRBJ1-6
abundance: -
v_gene: TRBV5-6
d_gene: -

CDR3aa: CASSFRISGYEQYF
CDR3nt: TGTGCCAGCAGTTTTCGTATCTCCGGCTACGAGCAGTACTTC
j_gene: TRBJ2-7
abundance: few
v_gene: TRBV27
d_gene: -

CDR3aa: CASSPDRGSNQPQHF
CDR3nt: TGTGCCAGCAGTCCGGACAGGGGTAGCAATCAGCCCCAGCATTTT
j_gene: TRBJ1-5
abundance: -
v_gene: TRBV28
d_gene: TRBD1

CDR3aa: CASSILAGPTYEQYF
CDR3nt: TGTGCCAGCAGCATACTAGCGGGACCTACCTACGAGCAGTACTTC
j_gene: TRBJ2-7
abundance: -
v_gene: TRBV11-1
d_gene: TRBD2

CDR3aa: CASSLRVWTSGGYEQYF
CDR3nt: TGTGCCAGCAGTTTAAGAGTTTGGACTAGCGGTGGGTACGAGCAGTACTTC
j_gene: TRBJ2-7
abundance: few
v_gene: TRBV28
d_gene: TRBD2

CDR3aa: CASSLAATANYGYTF
CDR3nt: TGTGCCAGCAGCTTAGCGGCGACAGCTAACTATGGCTACACCTTC
j_gene: TRBJ1-2
abundance: -
v_gene: TRBV7-2
d_gene: -

CDR3aa: CASSLEGGFQPQHF
CDR3nt: TGTGCCAGCAGCTTAGAAGGAGGGTTTCAGCCCCAGCATTTT
j_gene: TRBJ1-5
abundance: -
v_gene: TRBV28
d_gene: -

CDR3aa: CASSPSGGREKLFF
CDR3nt: TGTGCCAGTAGTCCTTCAGGGGGCCGGGAAAAACTGTTTTTT
j_gene: TRBJ1-4
abundance: -
v_gene: TRBV19
d_gene: TRBD1

CDR3aa: CASSPDRGDNEQFF
CDR3nt: TGTGCCAGCAGCCCGGACAGGGGTGACAATGAGCAGTTCTTC
j_gene: TRBJ2-1
abundance: -
v_gene: TRBV7-7
d_gene: TRBD1

CDR3aa: CASSLGTGGSHEQYF
CDR3nt: TGCGCCAGCAGCTTGGGGACAGGGGGTTCCCACGAGCAGTACTTC
j_gene: TRBJ2-7
abundance: -
v_gene: TRBV5-1
d_gene: TRBD1

CDR3aa: CASSSGVGRAGETQYF
CDR3nt: TGCGCCAGCAGCTCGGGGGTAGGCAGGGCTGGAGAGACCCAGTACTTC
j_gene: TRBJ2-5
abundance: -
v_gene: TRBV5-1
d_gene: -

CDR3aa: CASSLAGANEQFF
CDR3nt: TGTGCCAGCAGCTTAGCAGGGGCCAATGAGCAGTTCTTC
j_gene: TRBJ2-1
abundance: -
v_gene: TRBV11-2
d_gene: -

CDR3aa: CASSGTGTGHQNSPLHF
CDR3nt: TGTGCCAGTAGTGGGACCGGGACAGGGCATCAAAATTCACCCCTCCACTTT
j_gene: TRBJ1-6
abundance: -
v_gene: TRBV19
d_gene: TRBD1

CDR3aa: CASSATSGVNTGELFF
CDR3nt: TGTGCCAGCTCAGCGACTAGCGGGGTGAACACCGGGGAGCTGTTTTTT
j_gene: TRBJ2-2
abundance: -
v_gene: TRBV18
d_gene: TRBD2

CDR3aa: CASSYDGARQETQYF
CDR3nt: TGTGCCAGCAGTTACGATGGGGCGCGCCAAGAGACCCAGTACTTC
j_gene: TRBJ2-5
abundance: -
v_gene: TRBV6-5
d_gene: -

CDR3aa: CASSLRGNYEQYF
CDR3nt: TGCGCCAGCAGCTTGCGGGGGAACTACGAGCAGTACTTC
j_gene: TRBJ2-7
abundance: -
v_gene: TRBV5-1
d_gene: -

CDR3aa: CASSPGGQGALYEQYF
CDR3nt: TGTGCCAGCAGCCCCGGGGGACAGGGGGCCCTCTACGAGCAGTACTTC
j_gene: TRBJ2-7
abundance: -
v_gene: TRBV7-2
d_gene: TRBD1

CDR3aa: CAWSGGTGPYGYTF
CDR3nt: TGTGCCTGGAGTGGCGGGACAGGGCCCTATGGCTACACCTTC
j_gene: TRBJ1-2
abundance: -
v_gene: TRBV30
d_gene: TRBD1

CDR3aa: CAIKGEGAQYF
CDR3nt: TGTGCCATCAAGGGTGAGGGGGCGCAGTACTTC
j_gene: TRBJ2-7
abundance: -
v_gene: TRBV10-3
d_gene: TRBD1

CDR3aa: CASINRGGAGDTNYGYTF
CDR3nt: TGTGCCAGCATAAACAGAGGGGGCGCAGGGGACACTAACTATGGCTACACCTTC
j_gene: TRBJ1-2
abundance: -
v_gene: TRBV28
d_gene: TRBD1

CDR3aa: CASNQGEYTEAFF
CDR3nt: TGTGCCAGTAATCAGGGGGAATACACTGAAGCTTTCTTT
j_gene: TRBJ1-1
abundance: -
v_gene: TRBV19
d_gene: TRBD1

CDR3aa: CASSFTGLSTDTQYF
CDR3nt: TGTGCCAGCAGCTTTACGGGGTTGTCAACAGATACGCAGTATTTT
j_gene: TRBJ2-3
abundance: medium-sized
v_gene: TRBV7-3
d_gene: -

CDR3aa: CASSSGQDEKLFF
CDR3nt: TGTGCCAGTAGTTCGGGACAGGATGAAAAACTGTTTTTT
j_gene: TRBJ1-4
abundance: -
v_gene: TRBV19
d_gene: TRBD1

CDR3aa: CASPRTSRSHYEQYF
CDR3nt: TGCGCCAGCCCAAGGACTAGTCGGAGCCACTACGAGCAGTACTTC
j_gene: TRBJ2-7
abundance: once
v_gene: TRBV10-1
d_gene: TRBD2

CDR3aa: CASSLAPTSGMFYEQYF
CDR3nt: TGTGCCAGCAGCTTAGCCCCAACTAGCGGGATGTTCTACGAGCAGTACTTC
j_gene: TRBJ2-7
abundance: -
v_gene: TRBV11-3
d_gene: TRBD2

CDR3aa: CASSPTSGSDEQYF
CDR3nt: TGTGCCAGCAGCCCGACTAGCGGGAGTGACGAGCAGTACTTC
j_gene: TRBJ2-7
abundance: few
v_gene: TRBV7-3
d_gene: TRBD2

CDR3aa: CASSRDRGNYEQYF
CDR3nt: TGTGCCAGCAGTAGGGACAGGGGTAACTACGAGCAGTACTTC
j_gene: TRBJ2-7
abundance: -
v_gene: TRBV5-4
d_gene: TRBD1

CDR3aa: CASGLFRTSGSYNEQFF
CDR3nt: TGTGCTAGTGGCTTATTCCGGACTAGCGGGTCTTACAATGAGCAGTTCTTC
j_gene: TRBJ2-1
abundance: -
v_gene: TRBV12-5
d_gene: TRBD2

CDR3aa: CASSGPGAANTEAFF
CDR3nt: TGTGCCAGCAGCGGTCCAGGGGCCGCGAACACTGAAGCTTTCTTT
j_gene: TRBJ1-1
abundance: -
v_gene: TRBV6-1
d_gene: -

CDR3aa: CASSLGPWGQAGYGYTF
CDR3nt: TGTGCCAGCAGCTTAGGCCCTTGGGGACAGGCAGGCTATGGCTACACCTTC
j_gene: TRBJ1-2
abundance: -
v_gene: TRBV7-6
d_gene: TRBD1

CDR3aa: CASSFRTGAGNTIYF
CDR3nt: TGTGCCAGCAGTTTTCGGACAGGGGCTGGAAACACCATATATTTT
j_gene: TRBJ1-3
abundance: -
v_gene: TRBV28
d_gene: TRBD1

CDR3aa: CAWSVPRIKPEQYF
CDR3nt: TGTGCCTGGAGTGTACCGCGAATTAAGCCCGAGCAGTACTTC
j_gene: TRBJ2-7
abundance: -
v_gene: TRBV30
d_gene: -

CDR3aa: CASRSRAATLGLAGVNNEQFF
CDR3nt: TGTGCCAGTAGAAGCAGGGCAGCGACTTTGGGACTAGCGGGTGTAAACAATGAGCAGTTCTTC
j_gene: TRBJ2-1
abundance: -
v_gene: TRBV28
d_gene: TRBD2

CDR3aa: CASNENTGQEQYF
CDR3nt: TGCGCCAGCAACGAAAACACGGGACAAGAGCAGTACTTC
j_gene: TRBJ2-7
abundance: -
v_gene: TRBV5-1
d_gene: -

CDR3aa: CASRARTQTYEQYF
CDR3nt: TGTGCCAGCAGGGCCCGGACTCAAACTTACGAGCAGTACTTC
j_gene: TRBJ2-7
abundance: -
v_gene: TRBV6-1
d_gene: -

CDR3aa: CASSEVSPAASGRTYEQYF
CDR3nt: TGTGCCAGCAGTGAAGTCAGCCCAGCTGCGAGCGGGAGAACCTACGAGCAGTACTTC
j_gene: TRBJ2-7
abundance: few
v_gene: TRBV6-1
d_gene: TRBD2

CDR3aa: CASNQGGGRNTEAFF
CDR3nt: TGTGCCAGTAACCAAGGAGGGGGCCGGAACACTGAAGCTTTCTTT
j_gene: TRBJ1-1
abundance: -
v_gene: TRBV19
d_gene: TRBD1

CDR3aa: CASSSRGDTQYF
CDR3nt: TGTGCCAGCAGCTCTAGGGGAGATACGCAGTATTTT
j_gene: TRBJ2-3
abundance: -
v_gene: TRBV7-9
d_gene: -

CDR3aa: CASSSGGTENEKLFF
CDR3nt: TGTGCCAGCAGCTCGGGGGGGACAGAAAATGAAAAACTGTTTTTT
j_gene: TRBJ1-4
abundance: -
v_gene: TRBV5-4
d_gene: TRBD1